The present entry profiles one T cell receptor (beta chain) with its context. Its antigen remains unidentified. These data are taken from a study of cytomegalovirus exposure and HLA in healthy donors. As for the study in general: About 80 million unique TCRs from HLA-typed donors made up an early data release. General study findings and limits: There were under 200 TCR beta chains listed as cytomegalovirus-associated. Association of a missense DCLRE1C variant with TCR beta V- and J-gene trimming was reported in a later analysis.

The CDR3 consists of 15 residues. The germline CDR1 and CDR2 sequences are LNHNV and YYDKDF (reference sequence). Trimming removed 0 bases at V and 4 bases at J, with 13 bases between. PCR employed 60 Vbeta and 13 Jbeta primers. Using immunoSEQ multiplex PCR, the repertoire was profiled, and TCRdb retains in-frame clones only, with some absent. The sample holds about 210,000 clones, approximately 82% seen once. The chain combines TRBV15 with TRBJ2-7, with D possibly being TRBD2 (5 bases). The sequence came from a woman aged 45-59 years in good health and CMV-seropositive. The specimen sequenced was PBMCs. The CDR3 here is CATSRDMQPGYEQYF. The CDR3 bases are TGTGCCACCAGCAGAGATATGCAGCCGGGGTACGAGCAGTACTTC. Looking up the rest from reference TRBV15 and TRBJ2-7 gives the full variable domain: DAMVIQNPRYQVTQFGKPVTLSCSQTLNHNVMYWYQQKSSQAPKLLFHYYDKDFNNEADTPDNFQSRRPNTSFCFLDIRSPGLGDTAMYLCATSRDMQPGYEQYFGPGTRLTVT.